The 20 T cell receptor beta chains presented below share a single source sample, sequenced in a study of cytomegalovirus exposure and HLA in healthy donors. Primers for the PCR totalled 60 Vbeta and 13 Jbeta. Only in-frame clones appear in the TCRdb table, and some are missing; sequencing was by immunoSEQ multiplex PCR. The sample shows around 200,000 clones, about four fifths of them seen only once. Sequencing input: PBMCs. Source of these receptors: a woman aged 50 to 60 in good health and CMV-seropositive.

The CDR3 coding sequence is TGTGCCGGCCGACTAAACAATGAGCAGTTCTTC. Amino acid sequence: CAGRLNNEQFF. The chain couples TRBV27 to TRBJ2-1; D may be TRBD2 (5 bases). CDR1 and CDR2 (germline): MNHEY, SMNVEV (reference sequence). Deletions cut 11 bases from V and 5 bases from J, with 10 bases between. This CDR3 comprises 11 residues.

The chain joins TRBV18 to TRBJ2-3; D may be TRBD1 (5 bases). CDR1 KGHSH and CDR2 LQKENI come from the germline V gene. The CDR3 is made up of 14 amino acids. Deletions cut 6 bases from V and 3 bases from J, with 13 bases between. CDR3: CASSPRSGTDTQYF. The CDR3 DNA reads TGTGCCAGCTCTCCTCGATCAGGGACAGATACGCAGTATTTT.

The chain is built from TRBV7-9 and TRBJ2-5; 7 bases agree with TRBD1. The CDR3 has 15 residues. Looked up from germline, CDR1 is SEHNR and CDR2 is FQNEAQ (reference sequence). V lost 5 bases, J lost 2 bases, and 8 bases stayed unmatched. The CDR3 region is CASSQTGWVQETQYF. The CDR3 DNA follows: TGTGCCAGCAGCCAGACAGGGTGGGTTCAAGAGACCCAGTACTTC.

V is TRBV7-2 and J is TRBJ2-2, with D possibly being TRBD2 (5 bases). V lost 2 bases and J lost 5, with 12 bases in between. The CDR3 covers 15 residues. Germline loops: CDR1 SGHTA, CDR2 FQGNSA. The CDR3, as DNA: TGTGCCAGCAGCTTAAATCCGGGGAAGACCGGGGAGCTGTTTTTT. Amino acids: CASSLNPGKTGELFF.

The chain carries TRBV4-1 and TRBJ2-7; perhaps TRBD2 as D (7 bases). Germline lookup yields CDR1 MGHRA and CDR2 YSYEKL. The CDR3 loop spans 16 amino acids. Trimming stripped 2 bases from V and 1 base from J, with 15 bases between. The CDR3 sequence is CASSQSPGGLSYEQYF. The CDR3 DNA follows: TGCGCCAGCAGCCAAAGTCCGGGGGGCCTATCCTACGAGCAGTACTTC.

The chain is built from TRBV19 and TRBJ1-2, with 8 bases that match TRBD1. Germline V CDR1 and CDR2: LNHDA, SQIVND (reference sequence). V was pared by 8 bases and J by 7 bases, with 3 bases of the junction left unmatched. The CDR3 totals 11 residues. The CDR3 region is CASQGAAGYTF. Written as DNA, the CDR3 is TGTGCCAGTCAGGGGGCTGCTGGCTACACCTTC.

The chain recombines TRBV30 with TRBJ1-1, with D perhaps matching TRBD1 (6 bases). Germline-derived CDR1 and CDR2 are GTSNPN and SVGIG (reference sequence). This CDR3 is built from 14 residues. The V and J ends lost 3 bases and 10 bases respectively, with 21 bases between them. The CDR3 bases are TGTGCCTGGAGAGGCTCAGGGGCGATGCTTGGAGCTTTCTTT. This gives the protein CAWRGSGAMLGAFF.

This clone was observed once. This rearrangement joins TRBV15 to TRBJ2-2; unclear D gene. Per the germline V gene, CDR1 is LNHNV and CDR2 is YYDKDF (reference sequence). The V end was cut by 0 bases, the J end by 9 bases, with 11 bases between. The CDR3 loop spans 14 amino acids. The CDR3 sequence: CATSREGRGRELFF. DNA of the CDR3: TGTGCCACCAGCAGAGAGGGTCGAGGCAGGGAGCTGTTTTTT.

For this clone: The junction departs from the called germline gene at one end, perhaps through a read error. The chain has TRBV7-2 and TRBJ2-5; 7 bases map to TRBD1. The CDR3 contains 15 residues. In germline, CDR1 is SGHTA, CDR2 FQGNSA. CDR3 in DNA: TGTGCCAGCAGCTTCGGGACAGTTCTACAAGAGACCCTGTACTTC. Protein: CASSFGTVLQETLYF.

V gene TRBV11-2 combines with J gene TRBJ2-1; TRBD1 might be the D (6 bases). Germline assignment: CDR1 SGHAT and CDR2 FQNNGV. CDR3 length: 14 residues. Trimming stripped 5 bases from V and 2 bases from J, with 10 bases between. CDR3 loop: CASSRGQTYNEQFF. CDR3 DNA: TGTGCCAGCAGCCGCGGACAGACCTACAATGAGCAGTTCTTC.

The gene calls are TRBV5-8 and TRBJ2-1; D remains ambiguous. This CDR3 comprises 12 residues. V lost 2 bases and J 7 bases, leaving 7 bases between the germline ends. CDR1 and CDR2 from the germline V gene are SGHTS and YDEGEE. Written as DNA, the CDR3 is TGTGCCAGCAGCTTTCGGTTGAATGAGCAGTTCTTC. Its protein is CASSFRLNEQFF.

CDR3 bases: TGTGCCAGCAGCTTACCCCGGGGGGCAGCTTTCTTT. This encodes CASSLPRGAAFF. The chain recombines TRBV7-2 with TRBJ1-1; D possibly corresponds to TRBD1 (6 bases). Trimming shortened V by 2 bases and J by 10 bases, and 11 bases separated the two germline ends. The germline gives CDR1 SGHTA, CDR2 FQGNSA. This CDR3 spans 12 amino acids.

The V and J genes are TRBV7-2 and TRBJ1-4, with D tentatively TRBD1 (5 bases). Germline lookup yields CDR1 SGHTA and CDR2 FQGNSA. V gave up 1 base and J gave up 8 bases, with 8 bases separating them. The CDR3 spans 13 residues. This chain's CDR3 is CASSLGWGEKLFF. CDR3 bases: TGTGCCAGCAGCTTAGGTTGGGGCGAAAAACTGTTTTTT.

This sequence joins TRBV6-1 and TRBJ2-1; TRBD2 matches 8 bases. Per the germline V gene, CDR1 is MNHNS and CDR2 is SASEGT. The length of the CDR3 is 15 residues. J gave up 7 bases and V 5 bases, and 10 bases lay outside the gene matches. This chain's CDR3 is CASSLGGAGKNEQFF. For the CDR3, the DNA is TGTGCCAGCAGTCTCGGGGGGGCGGGGAAAAATGAGCAGTTCTTC.

V gene TRBV9 combines with J gene TRBJ2-3; tentative D call: TRBD1 (6 bases). Trimming took off 2 bases at V and 0 bases at J, with 16 bases between the two ends. CDR3 size: 17 residues. The germline CDR1 and CDR2 sequences are SGDLS and YYNGEE. The CDR3 is CASSVGRGHASTDTQYF. DNA of the CDR3: TGTGCCAGCAGCGTCGGCAGGGGACACGCTAGCACAGATACGCAGTATTTT.

V usage is TRBV2 and J usage is TRBJ2-3; 8 bases map to TRBD2. V shed 7 bases, J shed 4 bases, and the junction held 10 bases outside the gene matches. CDR1 SNHLY and CDR2 FYNNEI come from the germline V gene. CDR3 size: 15 residues. Written as DNA, the CDR3 is TGTGCCAGCAACACACGGGGGGGCCCACCAGATACGCAGTATTTT. This translates into CASNTRGGPPDTQYF. The whole variable domain, filled in from reference TRBV2 and TRBJ2-3, reads EPEVTQTPSHQVTQMGQEVILRCVPISNHLYFYWYRQILGQKVEFLVSFYNNEISEKSEIFDDQFSVERPDGSNFTLKIRSTKLEDSAMYFCASNTRGGPPDTQYFGPGTRLTVL.

This clone was recorded once. The V call is TRBV4-2, the J call TRBJ1-5; D is undetermined. The CDR3 totals 16 residues. Germline CDR1 reads LGHNA; CDR2 reads YNFKEQ. Trimming shortened V by 0 bases and J by 0 bases, and 9 bases separated the two germline ends. As DNA, the CDR3 is TGTGCCAGCAGCCAAGAGGAGGGCTTTAGCAATCAGCCCCAGCATTTT. Translated: CASSQEEGFSNQPQHF.

The V and J genes are TRBV7-2 and TRBJ2-7; TRBD1 is a possible D gene (6 bases). V was shortened by 2 bases and J by 1 base, with 9 bases between the two germline ends. Germline-derived CDR1 and CDR2 are SGHTA and FQGNSA. CDR3 length equals 14 residues. The CDR3 is CASSLHRDSYEQYF. For the CDR3, the DNA is TGTGCCAGCAGCTTACACAGGGATTCCTACGAGCAGTACTTC.

The V gene is TRBV5-1, the J gene TRBJ1-2; 9 bases line up with TRBD1. The CDR3 extends over 14 amino acids. V lost 4 bases, J lost 8 bases, and 9 bases stayed unmatched. From germline, CDR1 is SGHRS and CDR2 YFSETQ. CDR3 amino acids: CASSPNPTGGGYTF. The CDR3 DNA reads TGCGCCAGCAGCCCGAACCCCACAGGGGGCGGCTACACCTTC.

Points on this clone: A junction boundary mismatches the germline segment, possibly from a read error. This chain uses TRBV6-1 with TRBJ1-2; unclear D gene. Germline V gene sequence: CDR1 MNHNS, CDR2 SASEGT. The CDR3 spans 13 residues. CDR3 DNA: TGTGCCAGCAGTGAAATCTTTAACTATGACTACACCTTC. Encoded protein: CASSEIFNYDYTF.